This record covers a single T cell receptor (beta chain). The sample comes from a study of cytomegalovirus exposure and HLA in healthy donors. In the study overall: The use of the same platform for the 90 to 150 validation repertoires and the roughly 630 first-cohort repertoires was reported by a later analysis.

Libraries were prepared by immunoSEQ multiplex PCR; TCRdb keeps only in-frame clonotypes and omits some of them. The sample shows 90,000 to 150,000 clones, 70% to 90% of them seen only once. Germline values: CDR1 SGHTA, CDR2 FQGNSA. The CDR3 contains 16 residues. Trimming at V came to 6 bases and at J to 1 base, leaving 7 bases not matched to a gene. The sample consisted of PBMCs. The source is a woman aged 18-29 years in good health and CMV-seropositive. The V gene is TRBV7-2, the J gene TRBJ2-5; TRBD2 aligns across 11 bases. This chain's CDR3 is CASSPKLAGVQETQYF. The CDR3 DNA reads as TGTGCCAGCAGTCCCAAACTAGCGGGGGTCCAAGAGACCCAGTACTTC.